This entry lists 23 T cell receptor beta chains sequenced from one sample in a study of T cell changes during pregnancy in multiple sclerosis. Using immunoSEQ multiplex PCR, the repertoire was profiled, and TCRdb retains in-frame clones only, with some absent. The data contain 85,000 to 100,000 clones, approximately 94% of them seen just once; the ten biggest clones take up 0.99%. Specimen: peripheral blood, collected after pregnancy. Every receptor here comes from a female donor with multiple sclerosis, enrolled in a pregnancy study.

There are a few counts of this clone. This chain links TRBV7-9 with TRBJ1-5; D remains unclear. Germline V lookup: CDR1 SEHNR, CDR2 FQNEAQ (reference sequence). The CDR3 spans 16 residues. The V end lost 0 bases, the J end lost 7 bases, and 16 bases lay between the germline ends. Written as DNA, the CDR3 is TGTGCCAGCAGCTTAGCGTCGAGGCACGGAGGCCAGCCCCAGCATTTT. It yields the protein CASSLASRHGGQPQHF.

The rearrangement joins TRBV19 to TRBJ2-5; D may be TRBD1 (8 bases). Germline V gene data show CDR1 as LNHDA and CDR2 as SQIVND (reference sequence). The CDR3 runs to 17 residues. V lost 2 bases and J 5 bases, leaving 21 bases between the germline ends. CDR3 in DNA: TGTGCCAGTAGTATAAACCGACAGGGGAGGGGGGTGGAGACCCAGTACTTC. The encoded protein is CASSINRQGRGVETQYF.

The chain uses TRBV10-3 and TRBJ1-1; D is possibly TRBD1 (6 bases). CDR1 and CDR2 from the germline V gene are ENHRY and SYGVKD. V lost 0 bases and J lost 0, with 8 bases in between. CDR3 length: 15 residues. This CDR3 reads CAISESGALNTEAFF. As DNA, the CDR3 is TGTGCCATCAGTGAGTCGGGGGCATTGAACACTGAAGCTTTCTTT.

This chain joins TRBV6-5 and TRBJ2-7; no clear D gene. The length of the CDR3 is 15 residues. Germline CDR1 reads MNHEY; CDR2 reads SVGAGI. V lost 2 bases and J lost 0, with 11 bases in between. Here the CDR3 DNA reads TGTGCCAGCAGTTACGGGCAGGCAAACTCCTACGAGCAGTACTTC. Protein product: CASSYGQANSYEQYF.

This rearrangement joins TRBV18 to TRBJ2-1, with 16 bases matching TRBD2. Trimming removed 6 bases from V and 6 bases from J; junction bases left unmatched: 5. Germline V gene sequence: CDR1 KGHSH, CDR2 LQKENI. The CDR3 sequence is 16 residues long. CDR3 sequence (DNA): TGTGCCAGCTCGGGACTAGCGGGAGGGCATGGCAATGAGCAGTTCTTC. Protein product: CASSGLAGGHGNEQFF.

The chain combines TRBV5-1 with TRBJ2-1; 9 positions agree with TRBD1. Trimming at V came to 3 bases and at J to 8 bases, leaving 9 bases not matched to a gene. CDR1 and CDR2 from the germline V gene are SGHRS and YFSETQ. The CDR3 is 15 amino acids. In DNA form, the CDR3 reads TGCGCCAGCAGCTCATCCGGGACAGGGATCGATGAGCAGTTCTTC. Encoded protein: CASSSSGTGIDEQFF. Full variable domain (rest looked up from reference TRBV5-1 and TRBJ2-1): KAGVTQTPRYLIKTRGQQVTLSCSPISGHRSVSWYQQTPGQGLQFLFEYFSETQRNKGNFPGRFSGRQFSNSRSEMNVSTLELGDSALYLCASSSSGTGIDEQFFGPGTRLTVL.

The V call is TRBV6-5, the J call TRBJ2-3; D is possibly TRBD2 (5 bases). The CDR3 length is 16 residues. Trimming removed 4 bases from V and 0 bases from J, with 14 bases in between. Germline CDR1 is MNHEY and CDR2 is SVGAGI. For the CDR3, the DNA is TGTGCCAGCAGTTGGGCAAGCGGAACCAGCACAGATACGCAGTATTTT. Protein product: CASSWASGTSTDTQYF.

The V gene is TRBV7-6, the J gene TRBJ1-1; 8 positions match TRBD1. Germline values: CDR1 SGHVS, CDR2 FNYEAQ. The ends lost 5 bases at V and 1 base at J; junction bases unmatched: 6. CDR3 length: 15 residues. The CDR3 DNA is TGTGCCAGCAGCCCGCCCGGACAGGGGAACACTGAAGCTTTCTTT. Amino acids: CASSPPGQGNTEAFF. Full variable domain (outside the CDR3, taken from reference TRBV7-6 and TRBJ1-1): GAGVSQSPRYKVTKRGQDVALRCDPISGHVSLYWYRQALGQGPEFLTYFNYEAQQDKSGLPNDRFSAERPEGSISTLTIQRTEQRDSAMYRCASSPPGQGNTEAFFGQGTRLTVV.

CDR3 in amino acids: CASSYPHSSGANVLTF. The CDR3 bases are TGTGCCAGCAGCTATCCTCACAGCTCTGGGGCCAACGTCCTGACTTTC. The rearrangement uses TRBV7-3 and TRBJ2-6; no definite D call. Between the trimmed V and J ends, which lost 4 bases and 0 bases, there was a span of 10 bases. CDR3 length: 16 residues. Per germline, CDR1 SGHTA and CDR2 FQGTGA.

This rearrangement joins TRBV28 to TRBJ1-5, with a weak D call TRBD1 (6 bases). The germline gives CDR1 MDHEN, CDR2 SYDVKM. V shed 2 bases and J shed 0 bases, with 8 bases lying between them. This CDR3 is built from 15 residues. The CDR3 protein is CASSLVQGSNQPQHF. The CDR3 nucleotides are TGTGCCAGCAGTTTAGTACAGGGTAGCAATCAGCCCCAGCATTTT.

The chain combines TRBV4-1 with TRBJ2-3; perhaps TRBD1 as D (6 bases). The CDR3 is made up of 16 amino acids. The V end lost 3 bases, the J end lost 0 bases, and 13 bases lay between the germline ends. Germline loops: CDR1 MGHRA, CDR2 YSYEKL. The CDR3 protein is CASSHPRQESTDTQYF. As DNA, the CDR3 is TGCGCCAGCAGCCATCCCCGACAGGAAAGCACAGATACGCAGTATTTT.

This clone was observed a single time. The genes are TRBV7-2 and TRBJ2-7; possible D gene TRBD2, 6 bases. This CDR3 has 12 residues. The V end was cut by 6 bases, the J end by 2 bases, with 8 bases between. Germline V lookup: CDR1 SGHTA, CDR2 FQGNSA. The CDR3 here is CASRAGTYEQYF. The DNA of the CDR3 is TGTGCCAGCAGAGCGGGTACCTACGAGCAGTACTTC.

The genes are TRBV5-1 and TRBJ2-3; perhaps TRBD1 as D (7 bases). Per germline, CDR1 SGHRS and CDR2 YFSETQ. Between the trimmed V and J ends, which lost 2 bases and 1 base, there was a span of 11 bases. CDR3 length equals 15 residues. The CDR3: CASSFRGVRTDTQYF. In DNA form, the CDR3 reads TGCGCCAGCAGCTTCAGGGGGGTACGCACAGATACGCAGTATTTT.

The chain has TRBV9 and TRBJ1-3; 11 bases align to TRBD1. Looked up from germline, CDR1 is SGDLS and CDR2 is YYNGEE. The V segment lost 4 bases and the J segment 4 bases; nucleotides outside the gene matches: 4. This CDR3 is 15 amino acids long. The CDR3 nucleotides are TGTGCCAGCAGCCGGACAGGGGGCGCCGGAAACACCATATATTTT. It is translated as CASSRTGGAGNTIYF.

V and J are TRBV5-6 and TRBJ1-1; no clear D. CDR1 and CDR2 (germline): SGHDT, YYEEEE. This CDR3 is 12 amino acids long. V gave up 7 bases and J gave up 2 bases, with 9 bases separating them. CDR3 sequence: CASGGPNTEAFF. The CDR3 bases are TGTGCCAGCGGAGGGCCCAACACTGAAGCTTTCTTT.

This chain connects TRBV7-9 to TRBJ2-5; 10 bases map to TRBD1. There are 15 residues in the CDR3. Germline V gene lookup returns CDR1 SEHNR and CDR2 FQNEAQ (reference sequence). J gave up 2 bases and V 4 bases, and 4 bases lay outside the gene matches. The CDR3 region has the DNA TGTGCCAGCAGCTCAGACAGGGGGCAACAAGAGACCCAGTACTTC. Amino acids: CASSSDRGQQETQYF.

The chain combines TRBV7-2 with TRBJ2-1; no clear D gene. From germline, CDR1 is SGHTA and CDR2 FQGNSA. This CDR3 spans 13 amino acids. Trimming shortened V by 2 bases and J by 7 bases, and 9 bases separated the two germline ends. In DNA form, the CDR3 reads TGTGCCAGCAGCTTATTGAAGAGGAATGAGCAGTTCTTC. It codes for CASSLLKRNEQFF.

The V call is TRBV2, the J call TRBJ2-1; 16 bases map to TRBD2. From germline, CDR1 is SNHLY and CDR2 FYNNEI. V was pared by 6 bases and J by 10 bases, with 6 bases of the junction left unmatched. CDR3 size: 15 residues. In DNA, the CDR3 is TGTGCCAGCAGCAGTCCGGGACTAGCGGGGGGGGAGCAGTTCTTC. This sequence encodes CASSSPGLAGGEQFF. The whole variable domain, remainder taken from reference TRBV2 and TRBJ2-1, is EPEVTQTPSHQVTQMGQEVILRCVPISNHLYFYWYRQILGQKVEFLVSFYNNEISEKSEIFDDQFSVERPDGSNFTLKIRSTKLEDSAMYFCASSSPGLAGGEQFFGPGTRLTVL.

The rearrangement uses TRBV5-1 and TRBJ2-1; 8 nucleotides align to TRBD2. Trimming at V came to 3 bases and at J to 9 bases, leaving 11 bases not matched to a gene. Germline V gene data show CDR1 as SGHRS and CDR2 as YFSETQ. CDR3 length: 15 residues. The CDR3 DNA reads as TGCGCCAGCAGCTCGAACCCGGGAGGGTTAGCTGAGCAGTTCTTC. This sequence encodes CASSSNPGGLAEQFF.

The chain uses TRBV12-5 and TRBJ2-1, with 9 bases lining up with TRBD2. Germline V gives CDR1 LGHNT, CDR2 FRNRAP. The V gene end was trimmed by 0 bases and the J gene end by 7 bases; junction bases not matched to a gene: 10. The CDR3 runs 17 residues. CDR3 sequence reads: CASGLVLGGRAANEQFF. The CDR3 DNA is TGTGCTAGTGGTTTGGTACTGGGCGGGAGGGCCGCAAATGAGCAGTTCTTC.

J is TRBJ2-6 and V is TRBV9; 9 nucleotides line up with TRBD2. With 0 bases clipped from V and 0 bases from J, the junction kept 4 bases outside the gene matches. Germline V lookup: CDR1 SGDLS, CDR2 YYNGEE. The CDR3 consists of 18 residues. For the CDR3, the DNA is TGTGCCAGCAGCGTAGGTCCTAGCGGGATCTCTGGGGCCAACGTCCTGACTTTC. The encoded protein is CASSVGPSGISGANVLTF.

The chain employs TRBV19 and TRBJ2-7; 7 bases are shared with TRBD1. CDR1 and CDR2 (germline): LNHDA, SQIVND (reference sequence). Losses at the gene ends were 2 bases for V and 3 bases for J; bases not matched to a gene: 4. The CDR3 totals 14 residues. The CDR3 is CASSIRAGGYEQYF. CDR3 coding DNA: TGTGCCAGTAGTATAAGAGCAGGGGGCTACGAGCAGTACTTC.

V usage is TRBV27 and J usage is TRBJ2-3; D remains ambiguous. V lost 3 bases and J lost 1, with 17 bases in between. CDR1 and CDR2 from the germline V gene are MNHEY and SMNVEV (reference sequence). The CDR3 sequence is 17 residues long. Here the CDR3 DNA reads TGTGCCAGCAGTTTTAACGGTGCCTATCAAGGCACAGATACGCAGTATTTT. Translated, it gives CASSFNGAYQGTDTQYF.